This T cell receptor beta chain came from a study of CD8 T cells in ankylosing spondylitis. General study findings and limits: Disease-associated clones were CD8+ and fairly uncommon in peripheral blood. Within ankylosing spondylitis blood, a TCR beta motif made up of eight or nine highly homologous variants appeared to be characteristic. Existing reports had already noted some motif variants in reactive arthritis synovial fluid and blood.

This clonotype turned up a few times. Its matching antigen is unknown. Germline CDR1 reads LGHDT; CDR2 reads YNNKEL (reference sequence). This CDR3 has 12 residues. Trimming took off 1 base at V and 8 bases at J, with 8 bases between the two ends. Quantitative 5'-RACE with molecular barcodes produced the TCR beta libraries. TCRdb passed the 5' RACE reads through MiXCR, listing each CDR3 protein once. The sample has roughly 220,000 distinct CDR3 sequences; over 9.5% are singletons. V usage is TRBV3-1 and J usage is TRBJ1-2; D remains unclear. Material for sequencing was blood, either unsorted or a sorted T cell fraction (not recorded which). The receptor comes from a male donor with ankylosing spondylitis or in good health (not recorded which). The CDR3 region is CASSQGERGYTF. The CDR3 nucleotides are TGTGCCAGCAGCCAAGGGGAACGAGGCTACACCTTC.